This entry describes one T cell receptor beta chain. Its antigen is still unknown. These data originate in a study of T cell responses to AZD1222 COVID-19 vaccine. Broader study findings: Unmutated regions of variants are reportedly targeted by nearly half of spike-specific TCRs.

V lost 4 bases to trimming and J lost 4 bases, with 10 bases between them. Germline loops: CDR1 SEHNR, CDR2 FQNEAQ (reference sequence). This CDR3 region has 13 residues. Only in-frame clones appear in the TCRdb table, and some are missing; sequencing was by immunoSEQ multiplex PCR. The table has some 95,000 clones, 85% to 90% seen once. The chain uses TRBV7-9 and TRBJ2-5; possible D gene TRBD2, 6 bases. The source is an adult in good health. This specimen consisted of peripheral blood, obtained on day 0 of MenACWY control vaccination. The CDR3 coding sequence is TGTGCCAGCAGCTGGGACTTGCGAGAGACCCAGTACTTC. Protein: CASSWDLRETQYF.